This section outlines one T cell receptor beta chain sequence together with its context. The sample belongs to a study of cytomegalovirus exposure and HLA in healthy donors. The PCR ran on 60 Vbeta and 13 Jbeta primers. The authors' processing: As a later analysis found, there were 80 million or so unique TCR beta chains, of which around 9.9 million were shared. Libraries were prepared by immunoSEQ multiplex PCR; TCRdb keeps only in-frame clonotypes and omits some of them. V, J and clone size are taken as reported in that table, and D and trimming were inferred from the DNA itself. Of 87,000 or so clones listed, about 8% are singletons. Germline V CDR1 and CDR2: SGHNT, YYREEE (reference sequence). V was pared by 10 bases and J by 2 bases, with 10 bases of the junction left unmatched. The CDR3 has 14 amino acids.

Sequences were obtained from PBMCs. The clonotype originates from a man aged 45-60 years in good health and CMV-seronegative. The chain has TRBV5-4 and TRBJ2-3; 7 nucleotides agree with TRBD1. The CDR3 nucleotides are TGTGCCGTCTTTGGCGGACAGGACACAGATACGCAGTATTTT. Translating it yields CAVFGGQDTDTQYF.